This T cell receptor (beta chain) was identified during a study of OX40 agonist ivuxolimab in advanced cancers. General observations from the study: Among patients with partial responses at 0.1-3.0 mg/kg, clonal expansion was among the lowest. Low normalized T-cell clonal expansion was also seen in some nonresponders.

About this clone itself: The target antigen is unknown.

The method was immunoSEQ multiplex PCR; TCRdb's version includes in-frame clones alone and lacks a portion of them. The table has roughly 19,000 clones, roughly 78% seen once; the top ten hold over 20%. The germline V gene encodes CDR1 MNHEY and CDR2 SVGAGI. V dropped 6 bases and J dropped 4 bases, with 10 bases sitting between them. This CDR3 comprises 13 residues. The chain couples TRBV6-5 to TRBJ2-1, with D unclear. The sample consisted of CD4+ or CD8+ T cells sorted from blood, taken in a trial of the OX40 agonist ivuxolimab. The source of this sequence is an adult with an advanced solid tumor such as melanoma, head and neck, liver or kidney cancer. In DNA form, the CDR3 reads TGTGCCAGCAGGTTTCAGAGATACAATGAGCAGTTCTTC. This gives the protein CASRFQRYNEQFF.